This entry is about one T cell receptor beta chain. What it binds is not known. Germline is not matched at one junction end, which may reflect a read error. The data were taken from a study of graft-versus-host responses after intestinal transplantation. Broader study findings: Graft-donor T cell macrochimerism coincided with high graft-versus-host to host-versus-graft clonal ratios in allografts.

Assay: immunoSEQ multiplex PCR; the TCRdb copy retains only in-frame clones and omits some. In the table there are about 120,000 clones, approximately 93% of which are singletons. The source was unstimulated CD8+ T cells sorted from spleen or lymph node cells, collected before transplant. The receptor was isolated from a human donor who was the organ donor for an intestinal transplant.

CDR3 DNA: TGTGTTAGTGGACCCGGAGAGGAGGGAGGTGGCACCGGGGAGCTGTTTTTT. This sequence encodes CVSGPGEEGGGTGELFF. This sequence joins TRBV12-5 and TRBJ2-2, with D maybe TRBD2 (6 bases). CDR1 is LGHNT and CDR2 is FRNRAP in the germline V gene. The CDR3 is 17 amino acids. The full variable domain, with the rest looked up from reference TRBV12-5 and TRBJ2-2, is DARVTQTPRHKVTEMGQEVTMRCQPILGHNTVFWYRQTMMQGLELLAYFRNRAPLDDSGMPKDRFSAEMPDATLATLKIQPSEPRDSAVYFCVSGPGEEGGGTGELFFGEGSRLTVL.